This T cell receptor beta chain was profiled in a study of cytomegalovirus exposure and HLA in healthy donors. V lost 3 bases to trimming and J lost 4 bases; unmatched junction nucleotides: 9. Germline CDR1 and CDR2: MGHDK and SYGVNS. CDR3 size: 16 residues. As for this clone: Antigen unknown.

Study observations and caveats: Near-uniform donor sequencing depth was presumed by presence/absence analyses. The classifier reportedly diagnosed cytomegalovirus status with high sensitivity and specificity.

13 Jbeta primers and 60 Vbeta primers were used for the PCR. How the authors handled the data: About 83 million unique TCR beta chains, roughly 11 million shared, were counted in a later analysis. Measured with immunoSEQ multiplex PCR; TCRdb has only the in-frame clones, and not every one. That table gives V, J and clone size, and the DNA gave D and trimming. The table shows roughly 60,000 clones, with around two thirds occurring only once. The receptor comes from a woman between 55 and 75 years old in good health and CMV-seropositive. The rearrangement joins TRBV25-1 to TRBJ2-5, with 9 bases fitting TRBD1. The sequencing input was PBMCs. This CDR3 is CASSDWDRESGETQYF. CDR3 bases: TGTGCCAGCAGTGATTGGGACAGGGAGTCAGGAGAGACCCAGTACTTC.